This TCR beta chain was sequenced during a study of ipilimumab plus nivolumab after autologous stem cell transplantation. Germline lookup yields CDR1 MGHRA and CDR2 YSYEKL. The V and J ends lost 5 bases and 2 bases respectively, with 15 bases between them. The CDR3 is 15 residues long. Assay used: immunoSEQ multiplex PCR; TCRdb lists only in-frame clones, some missing. In the table there are 40,000 to 45,000 clones, nearly 95% of which are singletons. V gene TRBV4-1 combines with J gene TRBJ2-5; possibly TRBD2 for D (7 bases). The sequencing used PBMCs, collected in a trial of ipilimumab plus nivolumab as post-transplant consolidation. The sequence was collected from a male donor with multiple myeloma. The CDR3 loop reads CASSIGGATQETQYF. The CDR3 nucleotides read TGCGCCAGCAGCATTGGGGGGGCGACACAAGAGACCCAGTACTTC.